The rows below give T cell receptor beta chains drawn from one sample of a study of blood T cell repertoires in COVID-19. The data were produced by immunoSEQ multiplex PCR, yet TCRdb's version contains in-frame clones alone and is incomplete. The sample contains roughly 150,000 clones, approximately 92% of which appear only once. Sequencing input: peripheral blood. Receptors were obtained from a woman aged 40 to 49 with acute or convalescent COVID-19. Both conserved end residues are part of each CDR3. D genes are given only for firm matches. A clone size is listed for some rows: how often the clone was seen (once, few, many), or a class if it is expanded.

. | TRBJ1-1 | . | TRBV5-6 | TGTGCCAGCAGCCCCGGCGGGCAGAGAGCTTTCTTT | CASSPGGQRAFF
. | TRBJ1-5 | . | TRBV12-3/TRBV12-4 | TGTGCCAGCACCACGGGGTTGGGTCAGCCCCAGCATTTT | CASTTGLGQPQHF
once | TRBJ2-5 | . | TRBV29-1 | TGCAGCGTTGAAGATCCTAGCGCGAGGACAGGGACCCAGTACTTC | CSVEDPSARTGTQYF
. | TRBJ2-1 | TRBD2 | TRBV5-1 | TGCGCCAGCAGCACCGGACTAGCGGGGGATATATTGCAAGTCAATGAGCAGTTCTTC | CASSTGLAGDILQVNEQFF
. | TRBJ2-2 | . | TRBV9 | TGTGCCAGCAGCGTAGCGGGATCGAACACCGGGGAGCTGTTTTTT | CASSVAGSNTGELFF
. | TRBJ2-3 | TRBD2 | TRBV24-1 | TGTGCCACCAGTGACTCGCTTCCTAGCGGGGGGGCTGATACGCAGTATTTT | CATSDSLPSGGADTQYF
. | TRBJ1-2 | . | TRBV28 | TGTGCCAGCAGTTTTTTCCAGAAGGGGCTCTATGGCTACACCTTC | CASSFFQKGLYGYTF
. | TRBJ1-1 | TRBD1 | TRBV19 | TGTGCCAGTAGGCAGGGGGAGGTTAACACTGAAGCTTTCTTT | CASRQGEVNTEAFF
. | TRBJ2-7 | . | TRBV18 | TGTGCCAGCTCACCACCTAACAGAGACAACTACGAGCAGTACTTC | CASSPPNRDNYEQYF
. | TRBJ2-1 | TRBD1 | TRBV28 | TGTGCCAGCAGCTCGACAGGGGGCAGTGAGCAGTTCTTC | CASSSTGGSEQFF
. | TRBJ2-2 | . | TRBV27 | TGTGCCAGCAGTTTATCTCGCGCCGGGGAGCTGTTTTTT | CASSLSRAGELFF
. | TRBJ2-5 | TRBD2 | TRBV5-8 | TGTGCCAGCAGCTCCCTGGTGGGACTAGCGGGGGGCGAGACCCAGTACTTC | CASSSLVGLAGGETQYF
. | TRBJ2-7 | TRBD1 | TRBV9 | TGTGCCAGCGCAGAAACCCCCGGACAGGGTATCGACGAGCAGTACTTC | CASAETPGQGIDEQYF
once | TRBJ2-3 | TRBD2 | TRBV7-3 | TGTGCCAGCAGCGTTAGCGGGGGGGTTGCAGATACGCAGTATTTT | CASSVSGGVADTQYF
once | TRBJ2-1 | . | TRBV6-2/TRBV6-3 | TGTGCCAGCAGTTACCTGAGACTCAAGGGGAACAATGAGCAGTTCTTC | CASSYLRLKGNNEQFF
. | TRBJ2-3 | . | TRBV7-8 | TGTGCCAGCAGCTTATTGTTAGGAGGGGGGGTGTTTACGCAGTATTTT | CASSLLLGGGVFTQYF
. | TRBJ2-1 | TRBD1 | TRBV2 | TGTGCCAGCAGTTGGACAGGGATCAATGAGCAGTTCTTC | CASSWTGINEQFF
. | TRBJ1-6 | TRBD1 | TRBV11-2 | TGTGCCAGCAGCTTTAGGACAGGCGGTTCACCCCTCCACTTT | CASSFRTGGSPLHF
. | TRBJ2-7 | . | TRBV3-1/TRBV3-2 | TGTGCCAGCAGCCAATTCGTGGGAGCCTACGAGCAGTACTTC | CASSQFVGAYEQYF
. | TRBJ2-5 | . | TRBV13 | TGTGCCAGCAGCCGCGTATGGGAGACCCAGTACTTC | CASSRVWETQYF
. | TRBJ2-1 | . | TRBV12-3/TRBV12-4 | TGTGCCAGCAGTTTTTCCTTCAATGAGCAGTTCTTC | CASSFSFNEQFF
once | TRBJ2-7 | TRBD2 | TRBV7-3 | TGTGCCAGCAGCCCTCAGACTAGCGGGGGCAACGAGCAGTACTTC | CASSPQTSGGNEQYF
. | TRBJ1-2 | . | TRBV15 | TGTGCCACCAGCAGAGATCTTTCAGGAGTCGACAGAATCTATGGCTACACCTTC | CATSRDLSGVDRIYGYTF
. | TRBJ2-1 | TRBD1 | TRBV2 | TGTGCCAGCAGTATGAAGCCCGCCGGGACAGGGGGGAATGAGCAGTTCTTC | CASSMKPAGTGGNEQFF
. | TRBJ1-4 | . | TRBV29-1 | TGCAGCGTAGCGGAATTAGGCGAAAAACTGTTTTTT | CSVAELGEKLFF
few | TRBJ1-6 | TRBD1 | TRBV27 | TGTGCCAGCAGTTTATTTGACGGGACAGAATCACCCCTCCACTTT | CASSLFDGTESPLHF
few | TRBJ1-2 | TRBD1 | TRBV11-3 | TGTGCCAGCAGCTCGGGACAGGGACATGGCTACACCTTC | CASSSGQGHGYTF
. | TRBJ1-1 | . | TRBV6-5 | TGTGCCAGCAGTTACTCGACGGGACACCCAGGGGAAGCTTTCTTT | CASSYSTGHPGEAFF
. | TRBJ2-7 | TRBD1 | TRBV5-1 | TGCGCCAGCAGCTTGCCGGGACAGGGGACCTACGAGCAGTACTTC | CASSLPGQGTYEQYF
. | TRBJ2-3 | . | TRBV28 | TGTGCCAGCAGGTTTGGGTGGGAGTCCACAGATACGCAGTATTTT | CASRFGWESTDTQYF
. | TRBJ2-2 | . | TRBV11-3 | TGTGCCAGCAGCTTCACAGCTCTTGGCACCGGGGAGCTGTTTTTT | CASSFTALGTGELFF
. | TRBJ2-3 | TRBD2 | TRBV9 | TGTGCCAGCAGCCCCATGGGCGGGGGAACAGATACGCAGTATTTT | CASSPMGGGTDTQYF
. | TRBJ2-7 | . | TRBV4-1 | TGCGCCAGCAGCCAAGATCAGACCTACGAGCAGTACTTC | CASSQDQTYEQYF
. | TRBJ2-1 | TRBD2 | TRBV30 | TGTGCCTGGACGTTGAGCGGGGGGCCTTCAAGCTCCTACAATGAGCAGTTCTTC | CAWTLSGGPSSSYNEQFF
. | TRBJ2-2 | TRBD2 | TRBV7-3 | TGTGCCAGCAGCCAAACCACCTCCGGGACTAGCGGGAGGTACACCGGGGAGCTGTTTTTT | CASSQTTSGTSGRYTGELFF
. | TRBJ2-3 | . | TRBV9 | TGTGCCAGCAGCGAAGACACAGGAGCCAGCACAGATACGCAGTATTTT | CASSEDTGASTDTQYF
. | TRBJ2-1 | . | TRBV19 | TGTGCCAGTAGTATTTTGACATACAATGAGCAGTTCTTC | CASSILTYNEQFF
. | TRBJ1-2 | TRBD1 | TRBV3-1/TRBV3-2 | TGTGCCAGCAGCCAAACCGCCCGGTCAGGGGGAGATGGCTACACCTTC | CASSQTARSGGDGYTF
. | TRBJ2-3 | TRBD1 | TRBV20-1 | TGCAGTGCTAGTCCGAGGACAGGTTCAACCTACCTCACAGATACGCAGTATTTT | CSASPRTGSTYLTDTQYF
. | TRBJ2-1 | TRBD2 | TRBV15 | TGTGCCACCAGCTCCCAGGGCGGGAGTACGAATGAGCAGTTCTTC | CATSSQGGSTNEQFF
once | TRBJ2-2 | TRBD2 | TRBV6-5 | TGTGCCAGCAGTTGGGGGACTAGCGGGAACACCGGGGAGCTGTTTTTT | CASSWGTSGNTGELFF
. | TRBJ2-3 | . | TRBV5-1 | TGCGCCAGCAGCTTGGGGGGGCTAGAGTACGGGGATACGCAGTATTTT | CASSLGGLEYGDTQYF
. | TRBJ2-7 | TRBD2 | TRBV20-1 | TGCAGTGCTAGTGTTTGGAGGACTAGCGGGGGATTGAGCTCCTACGAGCAGTACTTC | CSASVWRTSGGLSSYEQYF
. | TRBJ1-4 | TRBD1 | TRBV5-1 | TGCGCCAGCAGCCGGACAGGGCGTAATGAAAAACTGTTTTTT | CASSRTGRNEKLFF
. | TRBJ1-6 | . | TRBV27 | TGTGCCAGCAGTGCCAGGGCCGGGGGGCCCCTCCACTTT | CASSARAGGPLHF
. | TRBJ2-7 | . | TRBV9 | TGTGCCAGCAGCGTAGCCAGGGTTTCATACGAGCAGTACTTC | CASSVARVSYEQYF
once | TRBJ1-2 | TRBD1 | TRBV7-9 | TGTGCCAGCAGCTTTAACAATGACAGGGGTGGGAATGGCTACACCTTC | CASSFNNDRGGNGYTF